The subject of this entry is one TCR beta chain. Its antigen is unknown. The CDR3 spans 15 residues. Germline CDR1 SNHLY, CDR2 FYNNEI. The sample is drawn from a study of monozygotic twins with inflammatory bowel disease. cDNA was produced in eight separate reactions per sample. Reprocessing the 5' RACE reads, TCRdb reports a single entry for every CDR3 protein and omits DNA. The ten top clones account for 2.4%, within a sample of about 450,000 distinct CDR3 sequences. Study-level findings and limits: Healthy twins showed more clonotype sharing with others than IBD patients, especially patients with disease activity. TCRbeta diversity (inverse Simpson) was lower in IBD patients than in healthy co-twins.

The chain links TRBV2 to TRBJ1-2; no DNA is available, so the TRBD1 call from TCRdb remains unchecked. The sequence was obtained from a human donor with ulcerative colitis or Crohn's disease, or a healthy co-twin of an affected twin (not recorded which). Sequenced material: blood. The CDR3 sequence: CASSEESGTFYGYTF.